This TCR beta chain was documented in a study of blood T cell repertoires in COVID-19 (dated by TCRdb to about 2020). About the study as a whole: Collaborator samples came from the United States, Italy and Spain and covered acute and convalescent phases of COVID-19. The prospective study material was composed of cDNA or gDNA derived from T cells, B-cell-depleted T cells, or PBMCs. The dataset comprised deeply sampled blood TCRbeta repertoires from subjects exposed to, actively infected with, or recovered from COVID-19. The repertoires were released in a freely available public database intended as a resource for research on the immune response to SARS-CoV-2. Samples were obtained from the ongoing ImmuneRACE study (first 160 participants) and from about 1,300 subjects provided by 6 global collaborators. The sample metadata nearly always contained a de-identified subject ID, COVID-19 status, age in years and sex. HLA class I and class II types, where available, came from metadata supplied by the sample provider rather than from assay-based typing. Paper-wide results and their limitations: Clinical and demographic metadata were provided uncurated, with the amount varying by source and participant.

Comment on this clone: Its antigen specificity is not known. Qualities for individual bases were not recorded, and no much larger clone is one base off.

Each collaborating institution followed its own protocols to collect whole blood in K2EDTA tubes. Collaborator samples were shipped for TCRbeta analysis as frozen whole blood, isolated PBMCs, or DNA extracted from either sample type. Measured from the cysteine to the phenylalanine, the CDR3 is 12 residues long. Only the CDR3 DNA is retained, 36 bases long and in frame from the first base. TCRbeta CDR3 regions were amplified from genomic DNA by means of the immunoSEQ Assay, a bias-controlled multiplex PCR. The paper's processing steps were these. Within the assay, amplification of reference gene primers was used to estimate how many nucleated cells each sample contained. Sequence reads were collapsed and filtered to measure the absolute abundance of every unique TCRbeta CDR3 rearrangement. For each sample, productive Simpson clonality was calculated as the square root of Simpson's diversity index across productive rearrangements. Here the immuneACCESS table is served through TCRdb, limited to in-frame sequences with V and J called. Missing clones are a known gap in these copies; in checked studies unresolved V genes cover under half, and the rest lacks a known reason. Clone size and the V and J calls come from that table; the DNA yielded D and trimming. For this sample the table gives more than 25,000 clones, of which more than 65% were detected only once. The top ten clones comprise roughly 15% of the sample.

Recombination joined TRBV21-1 with TRBJ2-7; the DNA was not used to check the table's D call, TRBD1. TRBV21-1 has pseudogene status. This TCR was recovered from a human donor in a cohort sampled during active COVID-19. The sequenced material came from peripheral blood. Here is the DNA: TGTGCCAGCAGCAATAGGGGATACGAGCAGTACTTC. The resulting protein is CASSNRGYEQYF.